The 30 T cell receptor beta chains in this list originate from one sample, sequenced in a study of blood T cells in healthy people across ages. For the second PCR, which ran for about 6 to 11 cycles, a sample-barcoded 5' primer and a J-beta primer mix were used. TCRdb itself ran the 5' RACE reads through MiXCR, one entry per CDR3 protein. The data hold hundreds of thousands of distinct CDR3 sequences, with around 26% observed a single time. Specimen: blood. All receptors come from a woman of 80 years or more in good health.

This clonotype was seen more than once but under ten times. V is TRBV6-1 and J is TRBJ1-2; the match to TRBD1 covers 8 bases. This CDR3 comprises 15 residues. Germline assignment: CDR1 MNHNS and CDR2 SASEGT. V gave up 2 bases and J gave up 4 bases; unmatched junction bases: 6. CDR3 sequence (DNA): TGTGCCAGCAGTGAAAGGCCAGGGGGCCTCTATGGCTACACCTTC. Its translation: CASSERPGGLYGYTF.

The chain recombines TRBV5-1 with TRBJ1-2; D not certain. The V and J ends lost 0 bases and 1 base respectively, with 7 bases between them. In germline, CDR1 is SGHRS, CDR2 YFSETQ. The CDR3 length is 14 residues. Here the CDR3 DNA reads TGCGCCAGCAGCTTGGACAGTTTTAACTATGGCTACACCTTC. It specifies CASSLDSFNYGYTF. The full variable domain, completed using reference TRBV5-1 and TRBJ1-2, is KAGVTQTPRYLIKTRGQQVTLSCSPISGHRSVSWYQQTPGQGLQFLFEYFSETQRNKGNFPGRFSGRQFSNSRSEMNVSTLELGDSALYLCASSLDSFNYGYTFGSGTRLTVV.

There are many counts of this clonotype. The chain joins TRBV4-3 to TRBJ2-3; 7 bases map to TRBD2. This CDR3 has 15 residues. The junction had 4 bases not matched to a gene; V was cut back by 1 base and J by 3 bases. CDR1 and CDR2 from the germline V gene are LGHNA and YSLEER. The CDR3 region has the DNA TGCGCCAGCAGCCAAGTGGGGGGGTATACAGATACGCAGTATTTT. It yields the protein CASSQVGGYTDTQYF.

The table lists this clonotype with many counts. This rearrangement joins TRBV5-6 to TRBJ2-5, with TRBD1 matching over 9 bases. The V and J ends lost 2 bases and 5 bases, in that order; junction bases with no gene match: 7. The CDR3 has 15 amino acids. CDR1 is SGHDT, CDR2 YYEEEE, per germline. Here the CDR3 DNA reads TGTGCCAGCAGCTTAAACAGGGGGCAGGGGGAGACCCAGTACTTC. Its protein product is CASSLNRGQGETQYF.

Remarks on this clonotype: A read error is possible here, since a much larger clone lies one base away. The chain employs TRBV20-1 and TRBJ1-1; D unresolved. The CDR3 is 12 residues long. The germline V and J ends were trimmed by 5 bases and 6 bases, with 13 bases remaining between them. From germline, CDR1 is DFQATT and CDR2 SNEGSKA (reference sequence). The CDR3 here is CSASPGFAEAFF. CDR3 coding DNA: TGCAGTGCTTCGCCGGGGTTCGCTGAAGCTTTCTTT.

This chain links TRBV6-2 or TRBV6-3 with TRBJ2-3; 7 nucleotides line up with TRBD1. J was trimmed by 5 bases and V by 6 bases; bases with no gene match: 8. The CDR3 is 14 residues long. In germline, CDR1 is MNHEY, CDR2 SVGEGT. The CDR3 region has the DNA TGTGCCAGCAGATCAGGACAGGCCCGAGATACGCAGTATTTT. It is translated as CASRSGQARDTQYF.

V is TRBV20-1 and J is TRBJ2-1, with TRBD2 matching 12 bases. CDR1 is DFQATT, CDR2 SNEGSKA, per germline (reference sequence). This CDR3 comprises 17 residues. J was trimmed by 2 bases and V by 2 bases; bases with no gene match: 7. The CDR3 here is CSARSLLAGGPYNEQFF. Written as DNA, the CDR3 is TGCAGTGCTAGATCCCTCCTAGCGGGGGGGCCCTACAATGAGCAGTTCTTC.

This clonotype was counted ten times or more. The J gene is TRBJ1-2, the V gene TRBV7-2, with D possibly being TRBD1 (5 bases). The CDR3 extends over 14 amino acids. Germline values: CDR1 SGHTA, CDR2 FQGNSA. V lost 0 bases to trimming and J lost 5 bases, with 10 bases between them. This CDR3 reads CASSLAGPGYGYTF. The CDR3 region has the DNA TGTGCCAGCAGCTTAGCGGGGCCAGGGTATGGCTACACCTTC. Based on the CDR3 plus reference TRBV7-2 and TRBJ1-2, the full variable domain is GAGVSQSPSNKVTEKGKDVELRCDPISGHTALYWYRQSLGQGLEFLIYFQGNSAPDKSGLPSDRFSAERTGGSVSTLTIQRTQQEDSAVYLCASSLAGPGYGYTFGSGTRLTVV.

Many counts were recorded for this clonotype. CDR3 in amino acids: CSVVGDRSTDTQYF. The CDR3, as DNA: TGCAGCGTGGTTGGGGACAGGAGCACAGATACGCAGTATTTT. This chain joins TRBV29-1 and TRBJ2-3; 8 nucleotides match TRBD1. Trimming took 6 bases from V and 0 from J; bases not matched to a gene: 5. Per germline, CDR1 SQVTM and CDR2 ANQGSEA. The CDR3 runs to 14 residues.

CDR3: CASSLPQILYGYTF. Written as DNA, the CDR3 is TGTGCCAGCAGCTTACCGCAGATACTCTATGGCTACACCTTC. The J gene is TRBJ1-2, the V gene TRBV7-2; D gene uncertain. CDR1 is SGHTA, CDR2 FQGNSA, per germline. The CDR3 contains 14 residues. V shed 2 bases and J shed 4 bases, with 11 bases lying between them. Together with reference TRBV7-2 and TRBJ1-2, the CDR3 gives the full variable domain: GAGVSQSPSNKVTEKGKDVELRCDPISGHTALYWYRQSLGQGLEFLIYFQGNSAPDKSGLPSDRFSAERTGGSVSTLTIQRTQQEDSAVYLCASSLPQILYGYTFGSGTRLTVV.

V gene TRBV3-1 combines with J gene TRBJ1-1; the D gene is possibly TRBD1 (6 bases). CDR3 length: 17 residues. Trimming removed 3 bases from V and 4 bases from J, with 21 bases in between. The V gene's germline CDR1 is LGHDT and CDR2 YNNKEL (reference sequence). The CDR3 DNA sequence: TGTGCCAGCAGCCAGACGGGGGCGGGGCCTCGGGGCACTGAAGCTTTCTTT. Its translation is CASSQTGAGPRGTEAFF.

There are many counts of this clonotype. The CDR3 sequence: CASSWGQGGTDTQYF. For the CDR3, the DNA is TGTGCCAGCAGCTGGGGACAAGGAGGCACAGATACGCAGTATTTT. The chain links TRBV5-5 to TRBJ2-3; maybe TRBD1 (6 bases). Germline assignment: CDR1 SGHKS and CDR2 YYEKEE (reference sequence). The V end lost 3 bases, the J end lost 1 base, and 12 bases lay between the germline ends. The CDR3 extends over 15 amino acids.

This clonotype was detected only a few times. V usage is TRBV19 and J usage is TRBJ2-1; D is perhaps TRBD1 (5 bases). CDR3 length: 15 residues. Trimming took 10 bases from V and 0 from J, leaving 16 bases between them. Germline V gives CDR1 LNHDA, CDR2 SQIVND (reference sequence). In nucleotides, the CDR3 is TGTGCCACCTCAGTGGGGCAGAGCTCCTACAATGAGCAGTTCTTC. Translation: CATSVGQSSYNEQFF.

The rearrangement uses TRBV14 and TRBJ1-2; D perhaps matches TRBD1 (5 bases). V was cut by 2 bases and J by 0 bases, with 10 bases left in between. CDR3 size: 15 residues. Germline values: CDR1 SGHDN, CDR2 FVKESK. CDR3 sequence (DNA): TGTGCCAGCAGCCAACAGACAGCTACTAACTATGGCTACACCTTC. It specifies CASSQQTATNYGYTF.

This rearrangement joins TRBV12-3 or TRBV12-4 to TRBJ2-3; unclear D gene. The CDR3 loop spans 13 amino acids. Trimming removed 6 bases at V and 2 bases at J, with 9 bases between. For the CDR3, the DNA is TGTGCCAGCAGGTTCCTTCCCACAGATACGCAGTATTTT. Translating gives CASRFLPTDTQYF.

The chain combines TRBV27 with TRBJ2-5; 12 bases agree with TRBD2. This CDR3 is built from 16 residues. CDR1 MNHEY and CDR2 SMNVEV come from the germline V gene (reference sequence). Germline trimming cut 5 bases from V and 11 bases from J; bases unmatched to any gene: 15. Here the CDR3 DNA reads TGTGCCAGCAGTACCCCCGTGACTAGCGGGAGTAATGAGCAGTACTTC. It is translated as CASSTPVTSGSNEQYF.

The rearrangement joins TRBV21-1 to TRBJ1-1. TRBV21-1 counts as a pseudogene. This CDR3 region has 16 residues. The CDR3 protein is CASSKEGTTMNTEAFF. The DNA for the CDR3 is TGTGCCAGCAGCAAAGAGGGCACGACCATGAACACTGAAGCTTTCTTT.

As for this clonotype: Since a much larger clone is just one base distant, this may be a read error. The CDR3 protein is CVSSLLGAATDTQYF. DNA of the CDR3: TGTGTCAGCAGCTTACTCGGCGCCGCCACAGATACGCAGTATTTT. The rearrangement links TRBV7-9 to TRBJ2-3; D remains ambiguous. This CDR3 region has 15 residues. CDR1 is SEHNR, CDR2 FQNEAQ, per germline (reference sequence).

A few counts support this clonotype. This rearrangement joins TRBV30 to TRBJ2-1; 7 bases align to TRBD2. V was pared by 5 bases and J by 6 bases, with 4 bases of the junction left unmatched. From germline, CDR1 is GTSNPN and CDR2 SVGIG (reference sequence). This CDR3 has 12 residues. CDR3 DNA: TGTGCCTGGTGGGGGGGAGTCAATGAGCAGTTCTTC. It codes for CAWWGGVNEQFF.

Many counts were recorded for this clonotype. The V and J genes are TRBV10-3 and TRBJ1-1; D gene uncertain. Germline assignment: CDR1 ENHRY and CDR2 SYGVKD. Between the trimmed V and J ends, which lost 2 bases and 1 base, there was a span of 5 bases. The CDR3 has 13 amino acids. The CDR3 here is CAISEIGNTEAFF. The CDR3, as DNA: TGTGCCATCAGTGAGATTGGGAACACTGAAGCTTTCTTT.

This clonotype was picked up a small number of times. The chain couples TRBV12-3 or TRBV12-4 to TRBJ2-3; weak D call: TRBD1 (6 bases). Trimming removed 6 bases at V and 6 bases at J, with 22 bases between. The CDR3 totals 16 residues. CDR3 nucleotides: TGTGCCAGCAGCCCATACGGAACAGGGTCAACGGATACGCAGTATTTT. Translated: CASSPYGTGSTDTQYF.

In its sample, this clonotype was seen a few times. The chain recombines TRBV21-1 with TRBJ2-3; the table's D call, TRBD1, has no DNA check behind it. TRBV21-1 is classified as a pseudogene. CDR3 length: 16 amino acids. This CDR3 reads CASSPPGRGRRDTQYF. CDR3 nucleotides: TGTGCCAGCAGCCCTCCCGGAAGGGGGCGCCGGGATACGCAGTATTTT.

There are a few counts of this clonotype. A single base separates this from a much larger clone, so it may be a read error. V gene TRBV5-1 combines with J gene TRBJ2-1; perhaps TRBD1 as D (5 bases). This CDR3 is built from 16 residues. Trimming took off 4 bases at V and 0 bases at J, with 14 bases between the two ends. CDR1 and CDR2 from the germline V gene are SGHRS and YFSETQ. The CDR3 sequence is CASSPLDMGSYNEQFF. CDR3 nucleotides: TGCGCCAGCAGCCCCCTGGACATGGGCTCCTACAATGAGCAGTTCTTC.

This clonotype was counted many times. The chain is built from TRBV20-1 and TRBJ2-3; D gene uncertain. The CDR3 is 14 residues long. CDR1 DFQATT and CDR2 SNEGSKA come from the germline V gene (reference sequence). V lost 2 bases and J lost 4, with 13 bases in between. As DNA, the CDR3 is TGCAGTGCTAGACTCGGTACTATACCAGATACGCAGTATTTT. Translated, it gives CSARLGTIPDTQYF.

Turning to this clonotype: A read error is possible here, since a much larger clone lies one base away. CDR3 DNA sequence: TGTGCCATCAGCTGCGGACTAGCGGGGGGCGAAAGCACAGATACGCAGTATTTT. Its translation is CAISCGLAGGESTDTQYF. The gene calls are TRBV10-3 and TRBJ2-3; 14 nucleotides match TRBD2. The CDR3 runs to 18 residues. Germline loops: CDR1 ENHRY, CDR2 SYGVKD. V trimming: 6 bases; J trimming: 0 bases; junction bases outside the gene matches: 8.

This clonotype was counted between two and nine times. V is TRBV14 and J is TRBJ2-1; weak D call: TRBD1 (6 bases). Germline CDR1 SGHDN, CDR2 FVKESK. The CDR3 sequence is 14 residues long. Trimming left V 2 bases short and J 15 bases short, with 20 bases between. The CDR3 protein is CASSQLPGQGILFF. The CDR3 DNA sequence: TGTGCCAGCAGCCAATTACCGGGACAAGGGATCCTGTTCTTC.

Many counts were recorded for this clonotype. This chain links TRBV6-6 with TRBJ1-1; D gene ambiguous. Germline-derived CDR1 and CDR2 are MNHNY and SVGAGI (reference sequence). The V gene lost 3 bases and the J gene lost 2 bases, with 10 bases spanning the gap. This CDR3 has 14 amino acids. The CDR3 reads CASSYLQLNTEAFF. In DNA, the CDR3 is TGTGCCAGCAGTTATCTACAGCTCAACACTGAAGCTTTCTTT.

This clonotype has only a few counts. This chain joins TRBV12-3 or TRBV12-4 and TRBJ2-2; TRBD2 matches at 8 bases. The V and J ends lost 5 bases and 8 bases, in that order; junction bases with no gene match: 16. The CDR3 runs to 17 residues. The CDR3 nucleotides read TGTGCCAGCAGTGACTGGAGGGGCGGGGGGATAGCGGGGGAGCTGTTTTTT. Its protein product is CASSDWRGGGIAGELFF.

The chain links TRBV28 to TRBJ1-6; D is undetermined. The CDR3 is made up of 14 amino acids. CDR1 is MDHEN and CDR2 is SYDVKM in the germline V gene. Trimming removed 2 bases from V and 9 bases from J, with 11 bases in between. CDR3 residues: CASSLVGSSSPLHF. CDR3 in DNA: TGTGCCAGCAGTTTAGTGGGGAGCAGTTCACCCCTCCACTTT.

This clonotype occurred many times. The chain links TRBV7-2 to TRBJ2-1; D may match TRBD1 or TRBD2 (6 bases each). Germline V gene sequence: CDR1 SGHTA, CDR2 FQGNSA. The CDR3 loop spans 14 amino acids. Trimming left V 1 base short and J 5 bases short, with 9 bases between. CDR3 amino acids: CASSLVGGHNEQFF. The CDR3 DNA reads TGTGCCAGCAGCTTAGTTGGGGGGCACAATGAGCAGTTCTTC.